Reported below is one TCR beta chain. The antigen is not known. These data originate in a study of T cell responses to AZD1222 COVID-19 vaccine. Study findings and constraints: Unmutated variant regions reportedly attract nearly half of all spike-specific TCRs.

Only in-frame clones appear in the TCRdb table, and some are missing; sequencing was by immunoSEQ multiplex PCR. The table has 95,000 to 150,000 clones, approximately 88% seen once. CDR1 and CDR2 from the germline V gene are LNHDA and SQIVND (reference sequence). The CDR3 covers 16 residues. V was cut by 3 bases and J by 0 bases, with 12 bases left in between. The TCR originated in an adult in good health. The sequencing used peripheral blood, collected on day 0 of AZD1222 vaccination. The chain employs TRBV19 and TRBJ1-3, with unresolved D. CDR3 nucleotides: TGTGCCAGTAGTATTTTTGGCTCCTTCTCTGGAAACACCATATATTTT. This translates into CASSIFGSFSGNTIYF.